The T cell receptor (beta chain) under discussion was sequenced for a study of CD8 T cells in Susac syndrome. This CDR3 comprises 14 residues. In blood CD8+ and CD4+ T cells, TCR beta underwent sequencing. RNA, at about 0.45 to 1 ug, was reverse transcribed with random hexamers. TCR beta CDR3 was amplified by immunoSEQ multiplex PCR. This amplification extended across 54 Vbeta and 13 Jbeta segments. Via MiXCR, TCRdb re-called the immunoSEQ multiplex PCR reads, giving one row per CDR3 protein. The sample lists some 400,000 distinct CDR3 sequences, approximately 85% occurring once. The chain recombines TRBV21-1 with TRBJ1-1; no check of the table's D call, TRBD1, against the DNA was made. TRBV21-1 is a documented pseudogene. Sequenced material: CD8+ T cells from PBMCs. This receptor was taken from a human donor with multiple sclerosis. CDR3 DNA sequence: TGTGCCAGCAGGGGACAGGGGACGCGCACTGAAGCTTTCTTT. Its translation: CASRGQGTRTEAFF.